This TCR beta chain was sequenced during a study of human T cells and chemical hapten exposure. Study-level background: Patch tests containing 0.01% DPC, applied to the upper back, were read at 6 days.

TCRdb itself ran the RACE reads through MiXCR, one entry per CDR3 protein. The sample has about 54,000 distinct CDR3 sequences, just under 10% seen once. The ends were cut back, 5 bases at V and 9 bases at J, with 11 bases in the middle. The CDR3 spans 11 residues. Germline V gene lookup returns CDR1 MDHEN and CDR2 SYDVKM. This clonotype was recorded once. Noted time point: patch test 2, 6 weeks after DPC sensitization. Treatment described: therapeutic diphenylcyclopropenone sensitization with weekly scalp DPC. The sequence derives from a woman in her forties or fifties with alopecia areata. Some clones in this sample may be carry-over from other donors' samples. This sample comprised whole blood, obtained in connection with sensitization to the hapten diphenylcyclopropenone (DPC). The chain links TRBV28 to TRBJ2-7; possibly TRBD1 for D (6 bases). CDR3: CASSTGRPQYF. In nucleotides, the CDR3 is TGTGCCAGCAGTACAGGGAGACCGCAGTACTTC. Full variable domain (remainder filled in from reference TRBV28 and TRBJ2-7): DVKVTQSSRYLVKRTGEKVFLECVQDMDHENMFWYRQDPGLGLRLIYFSYDVKMKEKGDIPEGYSVSREKKERFSLILESASTNQTSMYLCASSTGRPQYFGPGTRLTVT.